One TCR beta chain is described in this entry. Its matching antigen is unknown. A read error may account for a junction end that differs from germline. This entry belongs to a study of blood T cells in healthy people across ages. At the level of the study: T cells yielded about one barcoded beta molecule per two cells through template switching. Study results and caveats: A strong correlation between TCR beta diversity and naive T cell percentage was seen. Per million T cells, TCR beta diversity dropped roughly linearly as age increased. The CMV status of each donor remained undetermined, and this could have confounded shifts in expanded clonotypes.

The CDR3 is made up of 14 amino acids. Germline CDR1 is MNHEY and CDR2 is SVGEGT. Next came a second PCR, run for about 7 to 12 cycles, which used a sample-barcoded 5' primer along with a J-beta primer mix. TCRdb re-derived calls from the 5' RACE reads in MiXCR, one entry per CDR3 protein. The table lists hundreds of thousands of distinct CDR3 sequences, roughly 20% of them singletons. The genes are TRBV6-2 or TRBV6-3 and TRBJ2-3; 7 nucleotides align to TRBD2. What was sequenced was blood. The receptor's source is a man in his sixties or seventies in good health. CDR3 in DNA: TGTGCCAGCGCTAAAGCGGGACTCACAAATACGCAGTATTTT. Residues: CASAKAGLTNTQYF.